Presented here are 16 T cell receptor beta chains from one specimen sequenced in a study of blood T cell repertoires in COVID-19. Only in-frame clones appear in the TCRdb table, and some are missing; sequencing was by immunoSEQ multiplex PCR. Of about 270,000 clones in the sample, roughly 90% were seen once. The sequenced material came from PBMCs or T cells enriched from blood (not recorded which). These receptors came from a man aged 35 to 55 who had been exposed to COVID-19.

This clone was seen once. The rearrangement links TRBV5-3 to TRBJ1-2; 7 positions match TRBD1. TRBV5-3 is placed among ORFs of uncertain function. V lost 4 bases, J lost 6 bases, and 15 bases stayed unmatched. The CDR3 runs 16 residues. The CDR3 sequence: CARSGAGTEEINGYTF. DNA for the CDR3: TGTGCCAGAAGCGGAGCCGGGACAGAGGAGATTAATGGCTACACCTTC.

The V gene is TRBV19, the J gene TRBJ1-3, with 8 positions matching TRBD1. CDR3 length: 17 residues. Germline loops: CDR1 LNHDA, CDR2 SQIVND (reference sequence). V gave up 5 bases and J gave up 0 bases; unmatched junction bases: 9. The CDR3 here is CASSSRDRRSSGNTIYF. The CDR3 DNA reads as TGTGCCAGTAGTTCCCGGGACAGGCGCAGCTCTGGAAACACCATATATTTT.

This clone has a single count. The chain uses TRBV28 and TRBJ2-7; the D gene is possibly TRBD2 (5 bases). The V end was cut by 5 bases, the J end by 3 bases, with 17 bases between. Germline V CDR1 and CDR2: MDHEN, SYDVKM. The CDR3 length is 15 residues. CDR3 amino acids: CASSLASGRNYEQYF. The DNA of the CDR3 is TGTGCCAGCAGTCTAGCTTCAGGACGTAACTACGAGCAGTACTTC.

This chain links TRBV14 with TRBJ2-3, with a weak D call TRBD2 (6 bases). The CDR3 has 12 residues. V gave up 3 bases and J gave up 8 bases, with 9 bases separating them. Looked up from germline, CDR1 is SGHDN and CDR2 is FVKESK. As DNA, the CDR3 is TGTGCCAGCAGCCAGGCCGGGGGTACGCAGTATTTT. It codes for CASSQAGGTQYF.

A single count supports this clone. The sample holds other DNA sequences that translate to the same CDR3. The gene calls are TRBV11-2 and TRBJ2-7, with D perhaps matching TRBD1 (6 bases). V was clipped by 5 bases and J by 4 bases, with 9 bases between them. From germline, CDR1 is SGHAT and CDR2 FQNNGV. The CDR3 runs to 12 residues. CDR3 sequence (DNA): TGTGCCAGCAGCCTAACAGGGTACGAGCAGTACTTC. Its translation: CASSLTGYEQYF.

The rearrangement links TRBV7-2 to TRBJ1-2; D is uncertain. The V gene lost 0 bases and the J gene lost 7 bases, with 9 bases spanning the gap. Germline loops: CDR1 SGHTA, CDR2 FQGNSA. The CDR3 runs to 13 residues. The CDR3 DNA sequence: TGTGCCAGCAGCTTAGCTCCCCTGGCTGGCTACACCTTC. Translating gives CASSLAPLAGYTF.

This rearrangement joins TRBV3-1 (or the pseudogene TRBV3-2) to TRBJ2-7, with 7 bases matching TRBD2. Looked up from germline, CDR1 is LGHDT and CDR2 is YNNKEL (reference sequence). V lost 1 base, J lost 4 bases, and 4 bases stayed unmatched. The CDR3 has 14 amino acids. This CDR3 is CASSQGGSGYEQYF. CDR3 coding DNA: TGTGCCAGCAGCCAAGGCGGGAGCGGTTACGAGCAGTACTTC.

This rearrangement joins TRBV10-3 to TRBJ1-4; 7 bases agree with TRBD1. Germline V gives CDR1 ENHRY, CDR2 SYGVKD. J was trimmed by 3 bases and V by 10 bases; bases with no gene match: 5. The CDR3 is 13 residues long. Written as DNA, the CDR3 is TGTGCCAGCTCAGGGGGACCTAATGAAAAACTGTTTTTT. Translation: CASSGGPNEKLFF.

V usage is TRBV11-2 and J usage is TRBJ2-7; D ambiguous. Trimming took off 1 base at V and 6 bases at J, with 4 bases between the two ends. Germline V gives CDR1 SGHAT, CDR2 FQNNGV. The CDR3 has 11 amino acids. For the CDR3, the DNA is TGTGCCAGCAGCTTAGGTATCGAGCAGTACTTC. This translates into CASSLGIEQYF.

The chain employs TRBV7-3 and TRBJ2-1; 9 nucleotides line up with TRBD1. With V trimmed by 5 bases and J by 9 bases, 14 bases remained unmatched. Germline V gives CDR1 SGHTA, CDR2 FQGTGA. The CDR3 is made up of 16 amino acids. DNA of the CDR3: TGTGCCAGCAGCACGAGGGGGACAGGGAATAACGGTGAGCAGTTCTTC. Its translation is CASSTRGTGNNGEQFF.

This sequence joins TRBV28 and TRBJ2-5, with D possibly being TRBD1 (5 bases). The CDR3 totals 14 residues. Germline CDR1 MDHEN, CDR2 SYDVKM. V lost 1 base and J 3 bases, leaving 9 bases between the germline ends. The CDR3 sequence is CASSLSAGKETQYF. The CDR3 DNA sequence: TGTGCCAGCAGTTTATCGGCAGGGAAAGAGACCCAGTACTTC.

V is TRBV6-2 or TRBV6-3 and J is TRBJ2-1; 13 nucleotides line up with TRBD2. Germline loops: CDR1 MNHEY, CDR2 SVGEGT. V lost 5 bases, J lost 2 bases, and 9 bases stayed unmatched. CDR3 size: 18 residues. The CDR3 sequence: CASSPGTSGIITYNEQFF. The CDR3 coding sequence is TGTGCCAGCAGTCCCGGGACTAGCGGGATCATTACCTACAATGAGCAGTTCTTC.

This chain connects TRBV9 to TRBJ2-7; D unresolved. The CDR3 consists of 17 residues. CDR1 is SGDLS and CDR2 is YYNGEE in the germline V gene. Trimming took 0 bases from V and 0 from J, leaving 16 bases between them. The CDR3 sequence: CASSVGASQSSSYEQYF. The CDR3 coding sequence is TGTGCCAGCAGCGTAGGGGCGTCACAGAGCAGCTCCTACGAGCAGTACTTC.

This sequence joins TRBV19 and TRBJ1-1, with 9 bases that match TRBD1. The junction had 7 bases not matched to a gene; V was cut back by 2 bases and J by 0 bases. The CDR3 consists of 17 residues. Germline V gene lookup returns CDR1 LNHDA and CDR2 SQIVND (reference sequence). CDR3 DNA: TGTGCCAGTAGTATAAACCCGGGACAGGGTATGAACACTGAAGCTTTCTTT. As protein: CASSINPGQGMNTEAFF.

The count of this clone is one. The chain couples TRBV3-1 (or the pseudogene TRBV3-2) to TRBJ2-2; no firm D call. The V and J ends lost 6 bases and 3 bases respectively, with 5 bases between them. Germline CDR1 reads LGHDT; CDR2 reads YNNKEL (reference sequence). This CDR3 has 12 amino acids. CDR3 sequence reads: CASRTYTGELFF. CDR3 nucleotide sequence: TGTGCCAGCAGAACATACACCGGGGAGCTGTTTTTT.

The chain employs TRBV28 and TRBJ1-5; no clear D gene. The CDR3 loop spans 15 amino acids. The V gene lost 6 bases and the J gene lost 0 bases, with 12 bases spanning the gap. CDR1 and CDR2 (germline): MDHEN, SYDVKM. The CDR3 DNA is TGTGCCAGCAGCCGGGGAAGTACTAGCAATCAGCCCCAGCATTTT. Translating it yields CASSRGSTSNQPQHF.